The 17 T cell receptor beta chains in this list originate from one sample, sequenced in a study of Ad26.COV2.S vaccination and SARS-CoV-2 variants. The treatment was: over 15 received Ad26.COV2.S at low or high dose, single or two shots; about 5 received placebo; per-sample allocation not given. The samples were gathered on day 63 after the first injection of vaccine or placebo. Clones were read by immunoSEQ multiplex PCR, and TCRdb kept only the in-frame ones, dropping some. The repertoire holds about 450,000 clones, with approximately 89% as singletons. The starting material was peripheral blood, obtained in a trial of Ad26.COV2.S vaccine versus placebo. All receptors derive from a person between 18 and 65 years old who received the Ad26.COV2.S COVID-19 vaccine or a placebo.

The CDR3 here is CASSLGRLEQYF. The CDR3 region has the DNA TGTGCCAGCAGCTTGGGACGGCTCGAGCAGTACTTC. J is TRBJ2-7 and V is TRBV5-4; D not certain. CDR3 size: 12 residues. Trimming took 0 bases from V and 6 from J, leaving 7 bases between them. Germline loops: CDR1 SGHNT, CDR2 YYREEE (reference sequence).

In its sample, this clone was seen once. V usage is TRBV5-4 and J usage is TRBJ2-3; the match to TRBD2 covers 8 bases. The CDR3 runs 15 residues. Unmatched junction bases numbered 5, after V lost 5 bases and J lost 0 bases. CDR1 and CDR2 (germline): SGHNT, YYREEE (reference sequence). The CDR3 reads CASSWLAGSTDTQYF. The CDR3 DNA reads TGTGCCAGCAGTTGGCTAGCGGGTAGCACAGATACGCAGTATTTT.

CDR3 in amino acids: CASSAGGLAGGGGGELFF. The DNA for the CDR3 is TGTGCCAGCAGCGCCGGCGGACTAGCGGGAGGCGGCGGCGGGGAGCTGTTTTTT. The chain has TRBV5-6 and TRBJ2-2, with 14 bases aligning to TRBD2. The CDR3 length is 18 residues. The V gene end was trimmed by 4 bases and the J gene end by 7 bases; junction bases not matched to a gene: 12. CDR1 is SGHDT, CDR2 YYEEEE, per germline.

J is TRBJ2-7 and V is TRBV5-4; 10 positions match TRBD1. The CDR3 runs 14 residues. V trimming: 4 bases; J trimming: 6 bases; junction bases outside the gene matches: 7. CDR1 is SGHNT, CDR2 YYREEE, per germline (reference sequence). CDR3 residues: CASSIWTGGTEQYF. CDR3 in DNA: TGTGCCAGCAGCATATGGACAGGGGGGACCGAGCAGTACTTC.

The rearrangement uses TRBV18 and TRBJ2-7, with D uncertain. CDR3 size: 13 residues. Between the trimmed V and J ends, which lost 4 bases and 4 bases, there was a span of 11 bases. CDR1 and CDR2 (germline): KGHSH, LQKENI. The CDR3 spells CASSLSVDYEQYF. The CDR3, as DNA: TGTGCCAGCTCACTGAGTGTTGATTACGAGCAGTACTTC. The full variable domain, completed using reference TRBV18 and TRBJ2-7, is NAGVMQNPRHLVRRRGQEARLRCSPMKGHSHVYWYRQLPEEGLKFMVYLQKENIIDESGMPKERFSAEFPKEGPSILRIQQVVRGDSAAYFCASSLSVDYEQYFGPGTRLTVT.

The chain employs TRBV3-1 (or the pseudogene TRBV3-2) and TRBJ1-2; a possible D gene is TRBD1 (6 bases). Trimming stripped 4 bases from V and 10 bases from J, with 16 bases between. Looked up from germline, CDR1 is LGHDT and CDR2 is YNNKEL (reference sequence). This CDR3 spans 13 amino acids. The CDR3 nucleotides are TGTGCCAGCAGCCGACCGGACAGTCGTGACTACACCTTC. This sequence encodes CASSRPDSRDYTF.

This clone was found once. This sequence joins TRBV28 and TRBJ1-1, with TRBD1 as a possible D gene (6 bases). V was pared by 6 bases and J by 4 bases, with 12 bases between. This CDR3 is 13 amino acids long. The germline gives CDR1 MDHEN, CDR2 SYDVKM. CDR3 bases: TGTGCCAGCAGCTGGGGCAGGGGCACTGAAGCTTTCTTT. Its translation: CASSWGRGTEAFF.

The chain uses TRBV2 and TRBJ1-5, with D unresolved. V lost 6 bases and J lost 0, with 9 bases in between. The CDR3 is made up of 14 amino acids. The germline CDR1 and CDR2 sequences are SNHLY and FYNNEI. The CDR3 DNA follows: TGTGCCAGCAGCCGAGCGGATAGCAATCAGCCCCAGCATTTT. As protein: CASSRADSNQPQHF. Filled out from reference TRBV2 and TRBJ1-5, the complete variable domain reads EPEVTQTPSHQVTQMGQEVILRCVPISNHLYFYWYRQILGQKVEFLVSFYNNEISEKSEIFDDQFSVERPDGSNFTLKIRSTKLEDSAMYFCASSRADSNQPQHFGDGTRLSIL.

The CDR3 is CASSLSQTEAFF. CDR3 DNA sequence: TGTGCCAGCAGTTTGTCCCAGACTGAAGCTTTCTTT. The J gene is TRBJ1-1, the V gene TRBV28; D is unclear. The V and J ends lost 3 bases and 5 bases respectively, with 7 bases between them. CDR1 and CDR2 (germline): MDHEN, SYDVKM. The CDR3 spans 12 residues.

This sequence joins TRBV27 and TRBJ1-1; TRBD1 is a possible D gene (5 bases). The germline V gene encodes CDR1 MNHEY and CDR2 SMNVEV (reference sequence). V was clipped by 3 bases and J by 4 bases, with 12 bases between them. This CDR3 comprises 14 residues. In DNA, the CDR3 is TGTGCCAGCAGTTTGGGTAGGGGTGGCACTGAAGCTTTCTTT. It is translated as CASSLGRGGTEAFF.

The V call is TRBV27, the J call TRBJ1-2; unclear D gene. Trimming shortened V by 5 bases and J by 4 bases, and 8 bases separated the two germline ends. CDR3 length: 12 residues. Per germline, CDR1 MNHEY and CDR2 SMNVEV (reference sequence). CDR3 loop: CASSSSGYGYTF. The DNA of the CDR3 is TGTGCCAGCAGTAGCTCGGGCTATGGCTACACCTTC.

The chain has TRBV19 and TRBJ2-1; 9 bases agree with TRBD2. Looked up from germline, CDR1 is LNHDA and CDR2 is SQIVND (reference sequence). Trimming at V came to 8 bases and at J to 5 bases, leaving 10 bases not matched to a gene. The CDR3 contains 15 residues. The CDR3 DNA reads TGTGCCAGTCTCCGTAGCGGGAGTTACCACAATGAGCAGTTCTTC. Translating gives CASLRSGSYHNEQFF.

This clone was seen only a few times. V and J are TRBV6-5 and TRBJ2-1; TRBD1 aligns across 8 bases. The germline CDR1 and CDR2 sequences are MNHEY and SVGAGI. The junction had 9 bases not matched to a gene; V was cut back by 9 bases and J by 8 bases. This CDR3 has 13 residues. CDR3: CASKTGAIDEQFF. DNA for the CDR3: TGTGCCAGTAAGACAGGGGCTATCGATGAGCAGTTCTTC.

The V and J genes are TRBV7-2 and TRBJ2-7; D uncertain. This CDR3 region has 19 residues. V lost 4 bases, J lost 0 bases, and 25 bases lay in between. Looked up from germline, CDR1 is SGHTA and CDR2 is FQGNSA. CDR3 loop: CASSSLGWGLVVDSYEQYF. The CDR3 nucleotides read TGTGCCAGCAGCTCCCTCGGATGGGGTCTGGTTGTAGACTCCTACGAGCAGTACTTC.

The chain is built from TRBV11-3 and TRBJ2-2; D is unresolved. This CDR3 is 13 amino acids long. V was pared by 2 bases and J by 7 bases, with 8 bases between. Germline CDR1 and CDR2: SGHNT and YENEEA. CDR3 protein: CASSLWSGGELFF. CDR3 sequence (DNA): TGTGCCAGCAGCTTATGGTCGGGCGGGGAGCTGTTTTTT.

The chain is built from TRBV9 and TRBJ2-5, with TRBD2 identical over 8 bases. CDR3 length equals 14 residues. With 4 bases clipped from V and 5 bases from J, the junction kept 7 bases outside the gene matches. CDR1 SGDLS and CDR2 YYNGEE come from the germline V gene. For the CDR3, the DNA is TGTGCCAGCAGCCTGAGCGGGGGTTCGGAGACCCAGTACTTC. Translated, it gives CASSLSGGSETQYF. Full variable domain (outside the CDR3, taken from reference TRBV9 and TRBJ2-5): DSGVTQTPKHLITATGQRVTLRCSPRSGDLSVYWYQQSLDQGLQFLIQYYNGEERAKGNILERFSAQQFPDLHSELNLSSLELGDSALYFCASSLSGGSETQYFGPGTRLLVL.

The chain has TRBV19 and TRBJ2-1; D remains ambiguous. The CDR3 contains 15 residues. The V and J ends lost 1 base and 2 bases respectively, with 9 bases between them. Germline-derived CDR1 and CDR2 are LNHDA and SQIVND (reference sequence). CDR3 nucleotides: TGTGCCAGTAGTATAGGGGGTACCCCCTACAATGAGCAGTTCTTC. As protein: CASSIGGTPYNEQFF.